The 2 T cell receptor beta chains reported below all come from one sample, sequenced in a study of shared clonotypes between healthy human individuals. The repertoire was sequenced with immunoSEQ multiplex PCR; TCRdb's copy has only in-frame clones and lacks some. The repertoire holds 2 million to 3 million clones, with approximately 93% as singletons. The specimen sequenced was naive CD4+ T cells from PBMCs. Described subset: CD45RA+ positively selected. The origin of the receptors is a man between 18 and 35 years old in good health. Some clones in this sample may be carry-over from other donors' samples.

The V gene is TRBV9, the J gene TRBJ1-1, with no clear D. V gave up 4 bases and J gave up 4 bases, with 14 bases separating them. This CDR3 has 14 amino acids. Germline-derived CDR1 and CDR2 are SGDLS and YYNGEE. The CDR3 loop is CASSFGVATTEAFF. CDR3 nucleotides: TGTGCCAGCAGCTTCGGAGTTGCGACCACTGAAGCTTTCTTT.

The gene calls are TRBV6-1 and TRBJ1-4; 10 bases match TRBD1. CDR1 and CDR2 from the germline V gene are MNHNS and SASEGT. J gave up 13 bases and V 9 bases, and 5 bases lay outside the gene matches. The CDR3 has 11 residues. In nucleotides, the CDR3 is TGTGCCAGGACGCGGGACAGGGGACTGTTTTTT. Its protein is CARTRDRGLFF.